This T cell receptor beta chain was found in a study of shared clonotypes between healthy human individuals. Healthy HIV-negative adults without recent acute infections or vaccinations served as donors. Concerning this clone: Antigen: not known.

Germline V gives CDR1 GTSNPN, CDR2 SVGIG (reference sequence). The CDR3 runs to 18 residues. The V and J ends lost 1 base and 2 bases, in that order; junction bases with no gene match: 8. Study observations and caveats: Shared across several donors were roughly 5% of the naive CD4 clonotypes.

The protocol was immunoSEQ multiplex PCR, while the TCRdb copy is restricted to in-frame clones and leaves out a portion. The table records 2 million to 2.5 million clones, 85% to 95% of them present only once. The source of this sequence is a man between 18 and 29 years old in good health. This chain links TRBV30 with TRBJ2-6, with 10 nucleotides matching TRBD1. The material sequenced was naive CD4+ T cells sorted from blood. Subset of the sample: CD45RA+ positively selected. In nucleotides, the CDR3 is TGTGCCTGGAGTGCCCTCGACAGGGGGCCCCCTGGGGCCAACGTCCTGACTTTC. Residues: CAWSALDRGPPGANVLTF. The entire variable domain, with the rest obtained from reference TRBV30 and TRBJ2-6, is as follows: SQTIHQWPATLVQPVGSPLSLECTVEGTSNPNLYWYRQAAGRGLQLLFYSVGIGQISSEVPQNLSASRPQDRQFILSSKKLLLSDSGFYLCAWSALDRGPPGANVLTFGAGSRLTVL.